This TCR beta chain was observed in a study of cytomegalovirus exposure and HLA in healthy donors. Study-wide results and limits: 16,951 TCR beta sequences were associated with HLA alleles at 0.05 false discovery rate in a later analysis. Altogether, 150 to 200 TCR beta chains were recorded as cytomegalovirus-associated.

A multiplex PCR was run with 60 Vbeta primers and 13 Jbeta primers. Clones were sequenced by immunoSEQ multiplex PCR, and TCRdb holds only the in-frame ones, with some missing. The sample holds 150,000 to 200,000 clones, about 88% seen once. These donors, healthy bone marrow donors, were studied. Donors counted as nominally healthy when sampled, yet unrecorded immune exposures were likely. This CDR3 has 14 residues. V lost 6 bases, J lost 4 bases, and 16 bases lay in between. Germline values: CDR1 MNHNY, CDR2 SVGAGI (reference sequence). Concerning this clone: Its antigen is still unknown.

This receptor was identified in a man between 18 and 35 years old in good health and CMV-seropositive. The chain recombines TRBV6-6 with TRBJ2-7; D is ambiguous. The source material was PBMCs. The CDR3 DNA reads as TGTGCCAGCAGGGCCCCGAACAAAGAATACGAGCAGTACTTC. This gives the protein CASRAPNKEYEQYF.